The 12 T cell receptor beta chains in this list originate from one sample, sequenced in a study of human T cells and chemical hapten exposure. MiXCR was run by TCRdb on the RACE reads, yielding one entry per CDR3 protein. This sample has under 200,000 distinct CDR3 sequences, with roughly 15% found just once. Regarding time point: patch test 1, 2 weeks after DPC sensitization. The treatment: therapeutic diphenylcyclopropenone sensitization with weekly scalp DPC. This specimen was whole blood, taken in connection with sensitization to the hapten diphenylcyclopropenone (DPC). Receptor source: a woman aged 25 to 45 with alopecia areata. Some clones in this sample may be carry-over from other donors' samples.

This clonotype has only a few counts. This chain joins TRBV7-2 and TRBJ2-3; 7 bases map to TRBD2. After removal of 1 base from V and 8 bases from J, the junction contained 9 bases not matched to a gene. Per germline, CDR1 SGHTA and CDR2 FQGNSA. CDR3 length equals 15 residues. Here the CDR3 DNA reads TGTGCCAGCAGCTTAGGGTCGGGGGTAGCGGGTACGCAGTATTTT. Protein product: CASSLGSGVAGTQYF.

The chain recombines TRBV21-1 with TRBJ2-7; the D call of TRBD1 is as the table states it, not checked on the DNA. TRBV21-1 is a pseudogene. The CDR3 is 15 residues long. This CDR3 reads CASSTPKGRVYEQYF. The CDR3 DNA follows: TGTGCCAGCAGCACCCCAAAGGGCAGGGTCTACGAGCAGTACTTC.

This chain connects TRBV6-6 to TRBJ1-6; a possible D gene is TRBD1 (5 bases). CDR3 length: 17 amino acids. Germline loops: CDR1 MNHNY, CDR2 SVGAGI (reference sequence). V gave up 2 bases and J gave up 9 bases, with 20 bases separating them. CDR3 nucleotide sequence: TGTGCCAGCAGTTACGGAGGGGTGACCGTGGCGGGTTCACCCCTCCACTTT. Residues: CASSYGGVTVAGSPLHF.

This sequence joins TRBV28 and TRBJ1-1; maybe TRBD1 (5 bases). CDR1 is MDHEN, CDR2 SYDVKM, per germline. This CDR3 spans 14 amino acids. V gave up 9 bases and J gave up 1 base, with 15 bases separating them. The CDR3 reads CASLVPGPNTEAFF. The CDR3 DNA reads as TGTGCCAGTCTCGTTCCGGGACCGAACACTGAAGCTTTCTTT. The full variable domain, rest sourced from reference TRBV28 and TRBJ1-1, is DVKVTQSSRYLVKRTGEKVFLECVQDMDHENMFWYRQDPGLGLRLIYFSYDVKMKEKGDIPEGYSVSREKKERFSLILESASTNQTSMYLCASLVPGPNTEAFFGQGTRLTVV.

About this clonotype itself: A read error may account for a junction end that differs from germline. The chain uses TRBV12-3 or TRBV12-4 and TRBJ1-1; 7 bases fit TRBD1. The CDR3 consists of 14 residues. The CDR3: CAGSMGQLNTEAFF. In DNA form, the CDR3 reads TGTGCCGGCAGTATGGGACAGTTGAACACTGAAGCTTTCTTT.

The chain employs TRBV19 and TRBJ2-1, with 12 bases fitting TRBD2. CDR1 is LNHDA and CDR2 is SQIVND in the germline V gene (reference sequence). This CDR3 comprises 19 residues. V shed 0 bases and J 7 bases; nucleotides not matched to a gene: 13. The CDR3 nucleotides read TGTGCCAGTAGTATAGAAGCTAGCGGGAGGGCCTTTGTCGGTAATGAGCAGTTCTTC. This gives the protein CASSIEASGRAFVGNEQFF.

The V gene is TRBV12-3 or TRBV12-4, the J gene TRBJ1-2, with 7 bases that match TRBD1. This CDR3 region has 13 residues. The V and J ends lost 6 bases and 7 bases, in that order; junction bases with no gene match: 8. CDR3 region: CASRPEGAGGYTF. The CDR3 DNA is TGTGCCAGCAGACCAGAGGGGGCCGGTGGCTACACCTTC.

This clonotype has ten or more counts. CDR3 amino acids: CSVVRDTTYEQYF. Written as DNA, the CDR3 is TGCAGCGTTGTGAGGGACACGACCTACGAGCAGTACTTC. V is TRBV29-1 and J is TRBJ2-7, with D possibly matching TRBD1 (6 bases). This CDR3 is built from 13 residues. V shed 4 bases and J shed 2 bases, with 12 bases lying between them. CDR1 and CDR2 from the germline V gene are SQVTM and ANQGSEA.

J is TRBJ2-7 and V is TRBV4-1; D is possibly TRBD1 (6 bases). This CDR3 comprises 14 residues. Trimming shortened V by 3 bases and J by 2 bases, and 11 bases separated the two germline ends. Looked up from germline, CDR1 is MGHRA and CDR2 is YSYEKL. Written as DNA, the CDR3 is TGCGCCAGCAGCCAGACGCGGACAGCCTACGAGCAGTACTTC. It yields the protein CASSQTRTAYEQYF.

The table lists this clonotype with a few counts. This sequence joins TRBV28 and TRBJ2-7, with D possibly TRBD1 on 5 matching bases. CDR3 size: 15 residues. CDR1 and CDR2 (germline): MDHEN, SYDVKM. The ends were cut back, 5 bases at V and 3 bases at J, with 17 bases in the middle. CDR3 in amino acids: CASSAPGPGIYEQYF. Here the CDR3 DNA reads TGTGCCAGCAGTGCACCGGGCCCAGGGATCTACGAGCAGTACTTC.

The chain carries TRBV5-3 and TRBJ2-7; perhaps TRBD2 as D (5 bases). TRBV5-3 is given ORF status, its function remaining uncertain. The CDR3 sequence is 16 residues long. Trimming shortened V by 6 bases and J by 4 bases, and 23 bases separated the two germline ends. CDR3 loop: CARTIEGLNYLYEQYF. CDR3 nucleotide sequence: TGTGCCAGAACTATAGAGGGCCTAAATTACCTTTACGAGCAGTACTTC.

This clonotype was found a few times. The chain uses TRBV6-5 and TRBJ1-6; 10 nucleotides agree with TRBD1. Germline V gene lookup returns CDR1 MNHEY and CDR2 SVGAGI. The CDR3 loop spans 15 amino acids. The junction had 4 bases not matched to a gene; V was cut back by 6 bases and J by 5 bases. Here the CDR3 reads CASRAGTGDNSPLHF. CDR3 sequence (DNA): TGTGCCAGCAGGGCCGGGACAGGGGATAATTCACCCCTCCACTTT.